This TCR beta chain stems from a study of CD8 T cells in Susac syndrome. cDNA came from around 0.54 to 1 ug RNA primed by random hexamers. The method of amplification for TCR beta CDR3 was immunoSEQ multiplex PCR, covering 54 Vbeta and 13 Jbeta. MiXCR was run by TCRdb on the immunoSEQ multiplex PCR reads, yielding one entry per CDR3 protein. The table records some 120,000 distinct CDR3 sequences, around 94% of them present only once. Trimming took 5 bases from V and 5 from J; bases not matched to a gene: 3. Germline V gives CDR1 SEHNR, CDR2 FQNEAQ (reference sequence). The CDR3 sequence is 14 residues long. Overall study findings and caveats: TEMRA cells and active patients showed peak Susac CD8+ clonal expansion.

Turning to this clonotype: Its antigen is still unknown.

Sequenced input: CD8+ T cells from PBMCs. This receptor was obtained from a human donor with Susac syndrome. The rearrangement joins TRBV7-9 to TRBJ2-2, with TRBD1 identical over 9 bases. CDR3 region: CASSVQGATGELFF. CDR3 in DNA: TGTGCCAGCAGCGTACAGGGGGCAACCGGGGAGCTGTTTTTT.